Listed here are 19 T cell receptor beta chains from one sample, sequenced in a study of OX40 agonist ivuxolimab in advanced cancers. Libraries were made using the immunoSEQ multiplex PCR assay. Held by TCRdb, this immuneACCESS table contains in-frame sequences only and omits some clones. Under half of the omission traces to an unresolved V gene where checked; the cause of the rest is unknown. Present in this sample are around 90,000 clones, around 86% of which were seen just once. 0.31% of the sample is held by the ten biggest clonotypes. The sample in question was CD4+ or CD8+ T cells sorted from blood, obtained in a trial of the OX40 agonist ivuxolimab. Every receptor here comes from an adult with an advanced solid tumor such as melanoma, head and neck, liver or kidney cancer.

The gene calls are TRBV5-5 and TRBJ1-2; 7 bases match TRBD1. With 2 bases clipped from V and 3 bases from J, the junction kept 10 bases outside the gene matches. Germline loops: CDR1 SGHKS, CDR2 YYEKEE (reference sequence). The CDR3 has 16 amino acids. The CDR3 loop is CASSLLATTGDYGYTF. DNA for the CDR3: TGTGCCAGCAGCTTATTGGCCACCACAGGGGACTATGGCTACACCTTC.

The chain uses TRBV4-2 and TRBJ2-3, with D maybe TRBD2 (7 bases). Per germline, CDR1 LGHNA and CDR2 YNFKEQ. The V gene lost 0 bases and the J gene lost 6 bases, with 16 bases spanning the gap. CDR3 length equals 16 residues. CDR3 residues: CASSQEGGAWRDTQYF. The CDR3 nucleotides read TGTGCCAGCAGCCAAGAGGGGGGGGCCTGGAGGGATACGCAGTATTTT.

This clone has just a few counts. V usage is TRBV7-9 and J usage is TRBJ1-2; weak D call: TRBD1 (6 bases). V lost 5 bases, J lost 8 bases, and 12 bases lay in between. The CDR3 is 12 residues long. From germline, CDR1 is SEHNR and CDR2 FQNEAQ (reference sequence). CDR3 sequence: CASSNRAGGYTF. The CDR3 DNA is TGTGCCAGCAGCAACAGGGCCGGGGGCTACACCTTC.

This sequence joins TRBV6-5 and TRBJ2-3, with D unresolved. CDR3 length: 14 residues. The germline V gene has CDR1 MNHEY and CDR2 SVGAGI. Trimming cost V 5 bases and J 3 bases, with 12 bases left between them. The chain's CDR3 is CASSPLGETDTQYF. Here the CDR3 DNA reads TGTGCCAGCAGTCCGCTAGGAGAAACAGATACGCAGTATTTT.

The chain has TRBV19 and TRBJ1-3; 7 bases line up with TRBD1. Germline CDR1 reads LNHDA; CDR2 reads SQIVND (reference sequence). J gave up 4 bases and V 2 bases, and 2 bases lay outside the gene matches. The CDR3 consists of 14 residues. CDR3 sequence: CASSIYRGGNTIYF. In nucleotides, the CDR3 is TGTGCCAGTAGTATATACAGGGGAGGAAACACCATATATTTT.

This clone was seen once. The chain has TRBV19 and TRBJ2-1; a possible D gene is TRBD1 (5 bases). CDR3 size: 15 residues. V shed 5 bases and J shed 5 bases, with 16 bases lying between them. Germline V lookup: CDR1 LNHDA, CDR2 SQIVND (reference sequence). As DNA, the CDR3 is TGTGCCAGTAGTCTAACAGGTTCGCAAAACAATGAGCAGTTCTTC. This translates into CASSLTGSQNNEQFF. The variable domain in full, with the rest retrieved from reference TRBV19 and TRBJ2-1, is DGGITQSPKYLFRKEGQNVTLSCEQNLNHDAMYWYRQDPGQGLRLIYYSQIVNDFQKGDIAEGYSVSREKKESFPLTVTSAQKNPTAFYLCASSLTGSQNNEQFFGPGTRLTVL.

This clone showed up just once. This chain connects TRBV19 to TRBJ2-1; 7 bases are shared with TRBD1. The CDR3 covers 15 residues. Germline CDR1 is LNHDA and CDR2 is SQIVND (reference sequence). The J segment lost 8 bases and the V segment lost 2 bases, leaving 9 bases of the junction unmatched. In DNA form, the CDR3 reads TGTGCCAGTAGTATATTAGAACAGGGGAAGGATGAGCAGTTCTTC. Protein sequence: CASSILEQGKDEQFF.

The J gene is TRBJ2-2, the V gene TRBV7-3, with TRBD1 matching 9 bases. This CDR3 has 15 amino acids. Germline CDR1 reads SGHTA; CDR2 reads FQGTGA. V was clipped by 6 bases and J by 5 bases; unmatched bases: 7. The CDR3: CASRRTGASTGELFF. As DNA, the CDR3 is TGTGCCAGCAGACGGACAGGGGCCTCAACCGGGGAGCTGTTTTTT. Filled out from reference TRBV7-3 and TRBJ2-2, the complete variable domain reads GAGVSQTPSNKVTEKGKYVELRCDPISGHTALYWYRQSLGQGPEFLIYFQGTGAADDSGLPNDRFFAVRPEGSVSTLKIQRTERGDSAVYLCASRRTGASTGELFFGEGSRLTVL.

V usage is TRBV7-2 and J usage is TRBJ1-1, with D possibly being TRBD1 (6 bases). Germline CDR1 SGHTA, CDR2 FQGNSA. V was shortened by 8 bases and J by 1 base, with 17 bases between the two germline ends. The CDR3 has 15 residues. DNA for the CDR3: TGTGCCAGCTCCCCTGGGGGCGGGGGGAACACTGAAGCTTTCTTT. Protein product: CASSPGGGGNTEAFF.

The chain employs TRBV9 and TRBJ1-3; D not certain. The CDR3 has 12 amino acids. Germline assignment: CDR1 SGDLS and CDR2 YYNGEE. Trimming shortened V by 1 base and J by 4 bases, and 3 bases separated the two germline ends. As DNA, the CDR3 is TGTGCCAGCAGCGTATCGGGAAACACCATATATTTT. This codes for CASSVSGNTIYF. The full variable domain, with the rest looked up from reference TRBV9 and TRBJ1-3, is DSGVTQTPKHLITATGQRVTLRCSPRSGDLSVYWYQQSLDQGLQFLIQYYNGEERAKGNILERFSAQQFPDLHSELNLSSLELGDSALYFCASSVSGNTIYFGEGSWLTVV.

The chain has TRBV4-3 and TRBJ2-1; TRBD1 matches 10 bases. The germline CDR1 and CDR2 sequences are LGHNA and YSLEER. The length of the CDR3 is 17 residues. Trimming at V came to 0 bases and at J to 6 bases, leaving 8 bases not matched to a gene. The CDR3 nucleotides read TGCGCCAGCAGCCAAGAGGGGGGACAGGGGTACGGCAATGAGCAGTTCTTC. Translation: CASSQEGGQGYGNEQFF.

CDR3 sequence (DNA): TGCGCCAGCAGCTTGGGGGGGACAGGGGATCATCAGCCCCAGCATTTT. Protein product: CASSLGGTGDHQPQHF. The chain joins TRBV5-1 to TRBJ1-5; 10 bases fit TRBD1. Germline assignment: CDR1 SGHRS and CDR2 YFSETQ. The CDR3 is 16 amino acids. The ends lost 0 bases at V and 5 bases at J; junction bases unmatched: 5. Full variable domain (rest looked up from reference TRBV5-1 and TRBJ1-5): KAGVTQTPRYLIKTRGQQVTLSCSPISGHRSVSWYQQTPGQGLQFLFEYFSETQRNKGNFPGRFSGRQFSNSRSEMNVSTLELGDSALYLCASSLGGTGDHQPQHFGDGTRLSIL.

The V call is TRBV5-6, the J call TRBJ1-3, with TRBD1 as a possible D gene (5 bases). Trimming removed 4 bases at V and 4 bases at J, with 12 bases between. Germline V CDR1 and CDR2: SGHDT, YYEEEE. The CDR3 length is 14 residues. The chain's CDR3 is CASSPRGPGNTIYF. The DNA of the CDR3 is TGTGCCAGCAGCCCGAGGGGTCCCGGAAACACCATATATTTT.

V is TRBV27 and J is TRBJ2-1; TRBD1 is a possible D gene (6 bases). The germline V and J ends were trimmed by 2 bases and 3 bases, with 14 bases remaining between them. Germline lookup yields CDR1 MNHEY and CDR2 SMNVEV (reference sequence). CDR3 length equals 16 residues. CDR3 residues: CASSLETGSGYNEQFF. The CDR3 DNA follows: TGTGCCAGCAGTTTAGAGACAGGTTCGGGCTACAATGAGCAGTTCTTC.

This clone was counted once. The CDR3 nucleotides are TGCAGCGTGGAGGGACAGCGGGAGACCCAGTACTTC. It codes for CSVEGQRETQYF. This sequence joins TRBV29-1 and TRBJ2-5; a possible D gene is TRBD1 (7 bases). The germline CDR1 and CDR2 sequences are SQVTM and ANQGSEA. The CDR3 is 12 residues long. V gave up 6 bases and J gave up 5 bases, with 13 bases separating them.

This clone was observed once. The V call is TRBV6-1, the J call TRBJ1-5; possible D gene TRBD1, 6 bases. CDR1 and CDR2 (germline): MNHNS, SASEGT. Trimming shortened V by 9 bases and J by 7 bases, and 22 bases separated the two germline ends. The CDR3 covers 15 residues. CDR3 DNA: TGTGCCAGGAAAGGAACTGCGGGGGCGGGGCAGCCCCAGCATTTT. As protein: CARKGTAGAGQPQHF.

This clone was counted between two and nine times. The J gene is TRBJ1-1, the V gene TRBV7-2; TRBD1 is a possible D gene (6 bases). The germline V and J ends were trimmed by 4 bases and 5 bases, with 14 bases remaining between them. The CDR3 runs 14 residues. CDR1 and CDR2 from the germline V gene are SGHTA and FQGNSA. In DNA form, the CDR3 reads TGTGCCAGCAGCTCACTGATGGGGGCTACTGAAGCTTTCTTT. Encoded protein: CASSSLMGATEAFF.

The chain combines TRBV29-1 with TRBJ1-6, with a possible D match to TRBD1 (5 bases). Germline-derived CDR1 and CDR2 are SQVTM and ANQGSEA. The V end lost 7 bases, the J end lost 5 bases, and 15 bases lay between the germline ends. CDR3 length equals 14 residues. The CDR3 loop is CSATSGGDNSPLHF. DNA for the CDR3: TGCAGCGCTACTTCTGGGGGGGATAATTCACCCCTCCACTTT.

This clone has a count of ten or more. The rearrangement links TRBV4-1 to TRBJ1-5; D ambiguous. Between the trimmed V and J ends, which lost 1 base and 6 bases, there was a span of 7 bases. From germline, CDR1 is MGHRA and CDR2 YSYEKL. The CDR3 spans 13 residues. The DNA for the CDR3 is TGCGCCAGCAGCCAAGTTTTACTTCAGCCCCAGCATTTT. Amino acids: CASSQVLLQPQHF.